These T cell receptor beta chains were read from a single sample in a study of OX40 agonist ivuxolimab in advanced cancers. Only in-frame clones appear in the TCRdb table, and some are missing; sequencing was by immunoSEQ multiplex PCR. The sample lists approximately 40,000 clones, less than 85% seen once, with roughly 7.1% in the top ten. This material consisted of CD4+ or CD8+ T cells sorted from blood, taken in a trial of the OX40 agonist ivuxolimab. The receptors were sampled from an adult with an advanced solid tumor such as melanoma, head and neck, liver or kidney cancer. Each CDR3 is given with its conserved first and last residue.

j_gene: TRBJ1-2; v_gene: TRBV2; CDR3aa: CASSEQGLANYGYTF
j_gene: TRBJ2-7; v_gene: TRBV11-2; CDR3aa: CASSLEGRGVYEQYF
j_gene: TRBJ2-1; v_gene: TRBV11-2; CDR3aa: CASSSRGSWYEQFF
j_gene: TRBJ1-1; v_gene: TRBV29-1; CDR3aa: CSVDLPGQVAFF
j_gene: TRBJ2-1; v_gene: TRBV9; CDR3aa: CASSVASTSRRNEQFF
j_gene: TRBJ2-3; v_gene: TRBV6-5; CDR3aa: CASRGSQTNTDTQYF
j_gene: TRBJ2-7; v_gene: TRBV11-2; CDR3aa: CASSLVVGVSGQYF
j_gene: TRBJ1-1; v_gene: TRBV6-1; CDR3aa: CASSEAQGVTEAFF
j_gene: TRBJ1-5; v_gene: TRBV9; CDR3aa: CASSVGSLGDQPQHF
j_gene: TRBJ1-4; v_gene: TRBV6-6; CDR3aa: CASSTQGRQLNEKLFF
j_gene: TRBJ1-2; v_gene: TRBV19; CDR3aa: CASSIMDRPHYGYTF
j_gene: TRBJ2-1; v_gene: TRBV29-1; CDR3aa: CSGREGYEQFF
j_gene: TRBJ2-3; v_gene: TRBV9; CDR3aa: CASSVAFGRTDTQYF
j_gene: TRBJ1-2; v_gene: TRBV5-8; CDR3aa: CASSSRDRRGYTF
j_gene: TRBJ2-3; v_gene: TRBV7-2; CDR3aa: CASSYEGRTDTQYF
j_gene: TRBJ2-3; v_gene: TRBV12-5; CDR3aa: CASGRDREGADTQYF
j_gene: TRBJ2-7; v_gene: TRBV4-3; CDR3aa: CASSQDPGPTYEQYF
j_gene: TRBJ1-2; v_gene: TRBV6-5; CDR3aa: CASSYIQGFYGYTF
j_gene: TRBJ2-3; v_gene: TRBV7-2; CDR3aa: CASSLVGGTDTQYF
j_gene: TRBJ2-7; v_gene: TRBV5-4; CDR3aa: CASSPRYFWREDYEQYF
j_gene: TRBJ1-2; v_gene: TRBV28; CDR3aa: CASSQTRGYGYTF
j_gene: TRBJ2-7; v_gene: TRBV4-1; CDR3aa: CASSRRSGSHGEQYF
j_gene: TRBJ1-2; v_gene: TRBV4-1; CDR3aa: CASSQLFGQGRYGYTF
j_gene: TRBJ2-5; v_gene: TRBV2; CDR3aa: CASSLRVAGETQYF
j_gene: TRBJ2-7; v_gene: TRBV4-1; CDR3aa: CASSPGQGASQYEQYF
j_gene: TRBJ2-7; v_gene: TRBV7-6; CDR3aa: CARWDHYEQYF
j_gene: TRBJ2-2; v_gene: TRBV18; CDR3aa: CASSPQGFNTGELFF
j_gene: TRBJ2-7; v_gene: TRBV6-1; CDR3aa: CASSQRGTVDEQYF
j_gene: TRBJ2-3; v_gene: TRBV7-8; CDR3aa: CASNSGQRRTDTQYF
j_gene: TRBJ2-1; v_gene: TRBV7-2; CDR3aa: CASRKAGAEQFF
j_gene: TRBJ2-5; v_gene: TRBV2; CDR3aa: CASNQQETQYF
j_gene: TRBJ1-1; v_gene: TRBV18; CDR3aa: CASSPGDTTGAFF
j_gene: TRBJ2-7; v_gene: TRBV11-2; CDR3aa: CASSFRSGREQYF
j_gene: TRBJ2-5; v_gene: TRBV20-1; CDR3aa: CSASFGGTQYF
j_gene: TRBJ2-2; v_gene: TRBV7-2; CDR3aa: CASSVGSTAGELFF
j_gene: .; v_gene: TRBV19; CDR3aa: CASTALLGEGIYEQYF
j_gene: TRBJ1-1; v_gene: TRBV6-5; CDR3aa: CASSYGRGVIAFF
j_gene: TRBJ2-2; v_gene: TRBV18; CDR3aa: CASSPPGLAGGPRTGELFF
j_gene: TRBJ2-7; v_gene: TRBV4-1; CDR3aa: CASSQDLAGTSREQYF
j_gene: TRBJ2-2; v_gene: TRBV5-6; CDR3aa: CASSLYRDSQHGELFF
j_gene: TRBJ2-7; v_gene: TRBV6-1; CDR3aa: CASSADRVFYEQYF
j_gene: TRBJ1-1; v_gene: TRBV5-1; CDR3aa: CASSLEMRNTEAFF
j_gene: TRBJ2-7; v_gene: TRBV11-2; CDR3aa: CASSIGTSGSFYEQYF
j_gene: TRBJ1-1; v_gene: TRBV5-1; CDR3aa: CASSLSRPSGGGTEAFF
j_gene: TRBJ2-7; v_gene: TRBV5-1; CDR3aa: CASSLALTGGSNEQYF
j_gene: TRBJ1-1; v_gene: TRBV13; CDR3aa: CASETAQMNTEAFF
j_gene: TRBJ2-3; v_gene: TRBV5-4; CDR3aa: CASSLITSGTDTQYF
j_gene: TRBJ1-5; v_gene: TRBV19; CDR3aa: CASSISRGQGFLGPQHF
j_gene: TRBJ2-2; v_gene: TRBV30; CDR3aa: CAWSVPGELFF
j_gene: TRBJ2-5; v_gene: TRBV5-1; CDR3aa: CASSAEYQETQYF
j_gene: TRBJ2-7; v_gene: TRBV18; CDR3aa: CASSPMLSAGAYEQYF
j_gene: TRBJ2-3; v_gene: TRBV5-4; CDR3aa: CASSPRDATDTQYF
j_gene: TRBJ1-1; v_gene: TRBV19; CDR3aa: CASSTPTGLTEAFF